This T cell receptor beta chain stems from a study of blood T cell repertoires in COVID-19. Study-level background: T cells, B-cell-depleted T cells, or PBMCs provided the cDNA or gDNA that served as material.

Using immunoSEQ multiplex PCR, the repertoire was profiled, and TCRdb retains in-frame clones only, with some absent. Of 61,000 or so clones listed, about 80% are singletons. CDR1 is MGHRA, CDR2 YSYEKL, per germline. V lost 4 bases and J lost 1; bases outside the gene matches: 4. The CDR3 sequence is 15 residues long. Sequencing input: peripheral blood. The TCR originated in an elderly woman with acute or convalescent COVID-19. The chain has TRBV4-1 and TRBJ2-5; 9 nucleotides align to TRBD1. CDR3 loop: CASSRRDRAQETQYF. The CDR3 bases are TGCGCCAGCAGCCGTCGGGACAGGGCCCAAGAGACCCAGTACTTC.